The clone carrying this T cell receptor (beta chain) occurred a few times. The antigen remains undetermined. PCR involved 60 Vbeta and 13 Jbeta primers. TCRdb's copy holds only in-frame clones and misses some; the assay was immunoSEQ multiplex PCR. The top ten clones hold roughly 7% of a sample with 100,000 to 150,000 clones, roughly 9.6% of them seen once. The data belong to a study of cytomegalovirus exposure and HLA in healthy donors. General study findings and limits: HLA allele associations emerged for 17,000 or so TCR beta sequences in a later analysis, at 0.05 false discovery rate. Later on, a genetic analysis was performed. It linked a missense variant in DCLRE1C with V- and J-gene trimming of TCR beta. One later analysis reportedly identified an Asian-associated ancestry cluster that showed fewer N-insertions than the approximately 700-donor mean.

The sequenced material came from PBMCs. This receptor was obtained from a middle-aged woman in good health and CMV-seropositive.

The CDR3: CASSPGSGELFF. The CDR3 coding sequence is TGTGCCAGCAGTCCAGGGTCCGGGGAGCTGTTTTTT. V and J are TRBV6-5 and TRBJ2-2, with D possibly being TRBD1 (5 bases). The CDR3 runs to 12 residues. Germline lookup yields CDR1 MNHEY and CDR2 SVGAGI. V gave up 5 bases and J gave up 6 bases, with 7 bases separating them.